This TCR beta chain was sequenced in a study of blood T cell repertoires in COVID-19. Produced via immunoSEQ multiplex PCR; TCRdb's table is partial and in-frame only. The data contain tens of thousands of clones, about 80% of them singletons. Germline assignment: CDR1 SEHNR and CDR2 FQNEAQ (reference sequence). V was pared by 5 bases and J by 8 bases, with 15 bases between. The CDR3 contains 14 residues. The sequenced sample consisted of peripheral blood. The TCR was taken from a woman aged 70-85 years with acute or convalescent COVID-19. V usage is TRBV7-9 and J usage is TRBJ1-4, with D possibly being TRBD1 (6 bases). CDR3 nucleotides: TGTGCCAGCAGCCCTCCGCCGGGGGGCGAAAAACTGTTTTTT. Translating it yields CASSPPPGGEKLFF.